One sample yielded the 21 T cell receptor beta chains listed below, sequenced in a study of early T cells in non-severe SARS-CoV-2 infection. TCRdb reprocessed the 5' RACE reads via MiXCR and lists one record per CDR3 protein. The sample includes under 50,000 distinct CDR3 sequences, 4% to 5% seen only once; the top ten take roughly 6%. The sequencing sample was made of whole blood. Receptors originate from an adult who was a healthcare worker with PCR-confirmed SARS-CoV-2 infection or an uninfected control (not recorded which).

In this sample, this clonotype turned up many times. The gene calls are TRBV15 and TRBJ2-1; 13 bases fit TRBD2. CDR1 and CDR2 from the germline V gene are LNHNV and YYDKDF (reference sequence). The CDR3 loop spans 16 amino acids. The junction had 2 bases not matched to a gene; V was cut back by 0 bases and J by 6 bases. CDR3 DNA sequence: TGTGCCACCAGCAGAGAGAGGACTAGCGGGAGCAATGAGCAGTTCTTC. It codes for CATSRERTSGSNEQFF.

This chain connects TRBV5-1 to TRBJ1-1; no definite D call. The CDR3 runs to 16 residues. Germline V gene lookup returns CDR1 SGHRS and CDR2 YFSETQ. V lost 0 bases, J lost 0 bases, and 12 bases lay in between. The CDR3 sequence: CASSLDGRGLNTEAFF. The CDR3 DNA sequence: TGCGCCAGCAGCTTGGATGGACGTGGTCTGAACACTGAAGCTTTCTTT.

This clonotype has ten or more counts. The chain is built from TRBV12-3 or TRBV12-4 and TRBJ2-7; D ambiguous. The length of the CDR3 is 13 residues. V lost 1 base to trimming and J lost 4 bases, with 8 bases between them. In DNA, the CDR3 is TGTGCCAGCAGTTTAGGACGAGAATACGAGCAGTACTTC. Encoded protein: CASSLGREYEQYF.

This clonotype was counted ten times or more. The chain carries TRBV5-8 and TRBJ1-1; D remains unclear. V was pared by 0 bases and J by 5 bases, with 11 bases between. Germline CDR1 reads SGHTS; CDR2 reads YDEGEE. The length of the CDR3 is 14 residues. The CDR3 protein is CASSLVQVVTEAFF. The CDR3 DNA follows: TGTGCCAGCAGCTTGGTCCAGGTGGTAACTGAAGCTTTCTTT.

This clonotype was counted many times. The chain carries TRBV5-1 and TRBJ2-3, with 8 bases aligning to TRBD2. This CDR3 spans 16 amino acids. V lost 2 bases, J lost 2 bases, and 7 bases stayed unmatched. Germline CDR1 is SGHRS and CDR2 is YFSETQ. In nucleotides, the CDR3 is TGCGCCAGCAGCTTTTTCGCGGGGGGCCCCACAGATACGCAGTATTTT. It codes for CASSFFAGGPTDTQYF.

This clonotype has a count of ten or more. The CDR3 nucleotides read TGTGCCAGCAGCTTAAATAGCAATCAGCCCCAGCATTTT. It specifies CASSLNSNQPQHF. This rearrangement joins TRBV7-9 to TRBJ1-5; D unclear. The V end was cut by 2 bases, the J end by 0 bases, with 2 bases between. Germline V gives CDR1 SEHNR, CDR2 FQNEAQ (reference sequence). The CDR3 is 13 residues long.

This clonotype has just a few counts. The CDR3 DNA is TGTGCCAGCAGCCAAGTCAAGGAATCACCCCTCCACTTT. It codes for CASSQVKESPLHF. The rearrangement links TRBV3-1 to TRBJ1-6; D gene unclear. CDR3 length: 13 residues. Germline lookup yields CDR1 LGHDT and CDR2 YNNKEL (reference sequence). Trimming shortened V by 1 base and J by 10 bases, and 8 bases separated the two germline ends.

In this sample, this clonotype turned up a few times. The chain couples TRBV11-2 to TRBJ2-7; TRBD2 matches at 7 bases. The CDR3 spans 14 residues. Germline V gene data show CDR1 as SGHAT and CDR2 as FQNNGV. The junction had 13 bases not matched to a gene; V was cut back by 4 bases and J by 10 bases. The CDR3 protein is CASSYGLEATKQYF. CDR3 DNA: TGTGCCAGCAGCTACGGACTAGAAGCTACGAAACAGTACTTC.

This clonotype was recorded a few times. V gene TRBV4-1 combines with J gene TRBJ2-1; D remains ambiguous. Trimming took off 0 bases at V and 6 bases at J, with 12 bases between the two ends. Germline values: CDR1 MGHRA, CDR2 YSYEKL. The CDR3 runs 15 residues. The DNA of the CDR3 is TGCGCCAGCAGCCAAGATATCGGAACCCTCAATGAGCAGTTCTTC. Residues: CASSQDIGTLNEQFF.

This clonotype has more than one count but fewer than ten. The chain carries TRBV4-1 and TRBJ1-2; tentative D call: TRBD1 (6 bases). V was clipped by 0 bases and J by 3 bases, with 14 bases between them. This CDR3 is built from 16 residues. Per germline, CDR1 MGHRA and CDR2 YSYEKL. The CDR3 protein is CASSQDPGAPDYGYTF. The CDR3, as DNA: TGCGCCAGCAGCCAAGATCCGGGGGCTCCCGACTATGGCTACACCTTC.

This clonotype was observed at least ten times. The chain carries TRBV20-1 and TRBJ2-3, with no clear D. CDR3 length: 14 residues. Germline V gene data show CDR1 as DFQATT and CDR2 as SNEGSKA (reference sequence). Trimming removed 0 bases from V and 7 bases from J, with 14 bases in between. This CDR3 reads CSARDLTEPYTQYF. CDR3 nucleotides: TGCAGTGCTAGAGATCTAACTGAACCCTATACGCAGTATTTT.

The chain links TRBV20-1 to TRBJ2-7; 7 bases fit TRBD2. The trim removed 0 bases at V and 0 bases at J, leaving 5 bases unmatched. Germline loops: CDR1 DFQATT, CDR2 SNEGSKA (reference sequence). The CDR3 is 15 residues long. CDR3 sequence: CSARDRAGYSYEQYF. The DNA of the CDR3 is TGCAGTGCTAGAGATCGAGCGGGGTACTCCTACGAGCAGTACTTC.

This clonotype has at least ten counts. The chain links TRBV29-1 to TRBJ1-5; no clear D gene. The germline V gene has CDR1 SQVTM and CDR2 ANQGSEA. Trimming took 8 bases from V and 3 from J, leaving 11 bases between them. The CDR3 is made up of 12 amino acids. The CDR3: CSSGEHNQPQHF. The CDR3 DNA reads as TGCAGCTCCGGTGAGCACAATCAGCCCCAGCATTTT.

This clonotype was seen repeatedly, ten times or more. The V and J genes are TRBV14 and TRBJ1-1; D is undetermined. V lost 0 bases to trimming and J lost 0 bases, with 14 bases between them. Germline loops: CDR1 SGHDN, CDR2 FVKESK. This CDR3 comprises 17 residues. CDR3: CASSQDPSFGVNTEAFF. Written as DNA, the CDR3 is TGTGCCAGCAGCCAAGATCCATCTTTTGGAGTGAACACTGAAGCTTTCTTT. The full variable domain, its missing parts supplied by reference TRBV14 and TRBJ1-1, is EAGVTQFPSHSVIEKGQTVTLRCDPISGHDNLYWYRRVMGKEIKFLLHFVKESKQDESGMPNNRFLAERTGGTYSTLKVQPAELEDSGVYFCASSQDPSFGVNTEAFFGQGTRLTVV.

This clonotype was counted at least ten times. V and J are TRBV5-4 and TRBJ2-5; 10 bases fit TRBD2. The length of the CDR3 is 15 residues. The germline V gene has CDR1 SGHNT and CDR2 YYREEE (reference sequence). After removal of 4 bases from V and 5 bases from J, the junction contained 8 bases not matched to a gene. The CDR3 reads CASSRKREGPETQYF. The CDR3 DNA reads TGTGCCAGCAGCAGGAAGCGGGAGGGCCCCGAGACCCAGTACTTC.

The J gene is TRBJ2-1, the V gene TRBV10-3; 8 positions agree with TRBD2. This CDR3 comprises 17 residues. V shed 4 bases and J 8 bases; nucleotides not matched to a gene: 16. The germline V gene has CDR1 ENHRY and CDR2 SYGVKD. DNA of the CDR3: TGTGCCATCAGTGGCTCGTGGGCGGGAGGTCCCCCTCATGAGCAGTTCTTC. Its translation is CAISGSWAGGPPHEQFF.

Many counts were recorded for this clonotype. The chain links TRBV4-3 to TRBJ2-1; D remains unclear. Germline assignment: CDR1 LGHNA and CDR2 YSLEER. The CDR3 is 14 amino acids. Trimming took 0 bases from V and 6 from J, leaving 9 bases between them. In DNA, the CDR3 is TGCGCCAGCAGCCAAGATCTAACAGCCAATGAGCAGTTCTTC. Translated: CASSQDLTANEQFF.

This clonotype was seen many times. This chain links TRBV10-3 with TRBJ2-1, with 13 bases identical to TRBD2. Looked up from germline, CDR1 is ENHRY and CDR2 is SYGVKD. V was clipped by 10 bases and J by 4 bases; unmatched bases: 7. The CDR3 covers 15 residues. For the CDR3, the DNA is TGTGCCACCGACTGGACTAGCGGGGGTTACAATGAGCAGTTCTTC. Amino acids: CATDWTSGGYNEQFF.

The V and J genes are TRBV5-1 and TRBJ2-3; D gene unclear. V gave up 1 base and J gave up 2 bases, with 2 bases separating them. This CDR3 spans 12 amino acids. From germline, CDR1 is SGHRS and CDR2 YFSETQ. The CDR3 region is CASSLFTDTQYF. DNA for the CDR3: TGCGCCAGCAGCTTGTTCACAGATACGCAGTATTTT. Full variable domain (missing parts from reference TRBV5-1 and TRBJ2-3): KAGVTQTPRYLIKTRGQQVTLSCSPISGHRSVSWYQQTPGQGLQFLFEYFSETQRNKGNFPGRFSGRQFSNSRSEMNVSTLELGDSALYLCASSLFTDTQYFGPGTRLTVL.

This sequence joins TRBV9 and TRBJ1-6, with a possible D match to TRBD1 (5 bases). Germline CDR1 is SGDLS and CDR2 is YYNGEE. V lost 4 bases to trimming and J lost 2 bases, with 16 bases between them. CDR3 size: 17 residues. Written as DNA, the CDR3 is TGTGCCAGCAGCCTCGCAGGGTCCCCCGCCTATAATTCACCCCTCCACTTT. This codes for CASSLAGSPAYNSPLHF.

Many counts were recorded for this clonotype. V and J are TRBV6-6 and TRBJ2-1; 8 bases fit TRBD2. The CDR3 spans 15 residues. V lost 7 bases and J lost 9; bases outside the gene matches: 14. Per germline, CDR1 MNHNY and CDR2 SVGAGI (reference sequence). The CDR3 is CASTVTGTSSGEQFF. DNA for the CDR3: TGTGCCAGCACCGTTACCGGGACTAGTTCTGGTGAGCAGTTCTTC.